This T cell receptor (beta chain) was found in a study of blood T cells in healthy people across ages. Looked up from germline, CDR1 is MNHEY and CDR2 is SMNVEV (reference sequence). This CDR3 contains 15 residues. V shed 8 bases, J shed 3 bases, and the junction held 13 bases outside the gene matches. A minimum of 5 micrograms of total RNA was extracted per sample. Only a few counts were recorded for this clonotype. Next came a second PCR, run for roughly 6 to 11 cycles, which used a sample-barcoded 5' primer along with a J-beta primer mix. Every cDNA was tagged by a template-switch adaptor with 12 random nucleotides. A single record per CDR3 protein comes from TCRdb applying MiXCR to the 5' RACE reads. The profile shows 1.5 million to 2 million distinct CDR3 sequences, roughly 49% of them singletons.

The clonotype was recovered from a woman in her thirties or forties in good health. V gene TRBV27 combines with J gene TRBJ2-7; 7 bases are shared with TRBD1. Sequencing input: blood. The CDR3 sequence is CASRLEQGTSYEQYF. The DNA of the CDR3 is TGTGCCAGCCGATTGGAACAGGGGACGAGCTACGAGCAGTACTTC.